This T cell receptor (beta chain) was sequenced for a study of CD8 T cells in ankylosing spondylitis. Broader study findings: Made up of eight highly homologous variants, a TCR beta motif appeared characteristic of ankylosing spondylitis blood. Clones tied to disease were said to be significantly enriched in matched ankylosing spondylitis synovial fluid.

Germline V CDR1 and CDR2: SGHRS, YFSETQ. The CDR3 is 14 amino acids. Of note for this clonotype: Its antigen is as yet unknown. A clone one base away is much larger, so this may be a read error.

Quantitative 5'-RACE with molecular barcodes generated TCR beta libraries. TCRdb re-analysed the 5' RACE reads in MiXCR, keeping a single row per CDR3 protein. The data contain 120,000 or so distinct CDR3 sequences, about 13% of them singletons. The clonotype was recovered from a female donor with ankylosing spondylitis or in good health (not recorded which). The chain uses TRBV5-1 and TRBJ1-2; TRBD1 might be the D (6 bases). The sample taken for sequencing was blood, either unsorted or a sorted T cell fraction (not recorded which). The CDR3 sequence: CANSLMDRAYGYTF. The CDR3 coding sequence is TGCGCCAACAGCTTGATGGACAGAGCATATGGCTACACCTTC.